Given below is one TCR beta chain in context. This clonotype appeared many times. The antigen this receptor binds is unknown. No base qualities exist here, and no much larger clone lies one base off it. Spanning cysteine to phenylalanine, the CDR3 consists of 12 amino acids. The kept DNA is CDR3 alone, 36 bases in frame from the first base. As encoded in the germline V gene (reference sequence), CDR1 is LGHDT while CDR2 is YNNKEL. Trimming at the junction amounts to 6 bases on V and 6 bases on J, and the germline ends lie 8 bases apart. This specimen comes from a study of response to subunit inactivated influenza vaccine (dated by TCRdb to 2016 to 2019). Turning to the overall study: Deep quantitative profiling of the T cell receptor repertoire was used in the study to follow responses to a trivalent subunit inactivated influenza vaccine. The full study reports these points: It was suggested by the authors that each seasonal influenza vaccination may recruit only a limited number of new T cells.

The method was RT-PCR. Sequencing took place on an Illumina HiSeq 2500. TCRdb reworked the public reads: Q25 trimming with fastp, MiXCR clone assembly, productive beta chains retained. Every entry covers one CDR3 protein and lists the most common genes and DNA from its rows. Present in this sample are about 830,000 distinct CDR3 sequences, approximately 17% of which were seen just once. The ten largest make up around 9.9% of the sample. The source of this sequence is a man aged 45-65 years who received an inactivated influenza vaccine. Donor details come from another sample of the same person, matched by shared clones. The rearrangement joined TRBV3-1 to TRBJ2-2; the D segment is perhaps TRBD1 or TRBD2, each sharing 5 matched bases. The sequencing here drew on PBMCs from blood, taken 4 to 6 days after vaccination. Read as DNA, the sequence is TGTGCCAGCAGTCGAGGGGCCGGGGAGCTGTTTTTT. This encodes CASSRGAGELFF.